These 10 T cell receptor beta chains were all obtained from the same sample, sequenced in a study of T-cell memory formation after mild COVID-19. TCRdb reprocessed the 5' RACE reads via MiXCR and lists one record per CDR3 protein. The repertoire holds approximately 350,000 distinct CDR3 sequences, with roughly 13% as singletons. Sample: PBMCs or a T cell subset sorted from them (not recorded which). These receptors all stem from a man aged 18 to 35 who had mild COVID-19 (a few samples of this study predate the infection). Cell type and time point are not known.

The genes are TRBV12-3 or TRBV12-4 and TRBJ1-1; D is ambiguous. This CDR3 has 14 amino acids. V was pared by 6 bases and J by 4 bases, with 15 bases between. CDR3 sequence reads: CASRPREVGTEAFF. The CDR3 nucleotides are TGTGCCAGCAGGCCTCGGGAGGTGGGCACTGAAGCTTTCTTT.

V and J are TRBV7-9 and TRBJ1-6; no clear D gene. Trimming removed 5 bases at V and 7 bases at J, with 15 bases between. This CDR3 spans 15 amino acids. Germline CDR1 reads SEHNR; CDR2 reads FQNEAQ (reference sequence). The CDR3 region is CASSGKGGENSPLHF. The CDR3 DNA reads as TGTGCCAGCAGCGGTAAAGGTGGGGAAAATTCACCCCTCCACTTT. Full variable domain (remainder filled in from reference TRBV7-9 and TRBJ1-6): DTGVSQNPRHKITKRGQNVTFRCDPISEHNRLYWYRQTLGQGPEFLTYFQNEAQLEKSRLLSDRFSAERPKGSFSTLEIQRTEQGDSAMYLCASSGKGGENSPLHFGNGTRLTVT.

This clonotype was seen a few times. The chain is built from TRBV15 and TRBJ2-3; TRBD2 agrees at 13 bases. Trimming removed 4 bases from V and 5 bases from J; junction bases left unmatched: 9. The CDR3 spans 17 residues. Germline V gene data show CDR1 as LNHNV and CDR2 as YYDKDF (reference sequence). CDR3 residues: CATSKETSGGAQDTQYF. The CDR3 coding sequence is TGTGCCACCAGCAAGGAAACTAGCGGGGGGGCCCAAGATACGCAGTATTTT. The full variable domain, completed using reference TRBV15 and TRBJ2-3, is DAMVIQNPRYQVTQFGKPVTLSCSQTLNHNVMYWYQQKSSQAPKLLFHYYDKDFNNEADTPDNFQSRRPNTSFCFLDIRSPGLGDTAMYLCATSKETSGGAQDTQYFGPGTRLTVL.

The V gene is TRBV12-3 or TRBV12-4, the J gene TRBJ2-7, with a tentative D call TRBD2 (6 bases). This CDR3 has 13 residues. Trimming cost V 5 bases and J 6 bases, with 14 bases left between them. DNA of the CDR3: TGTGCCAGCAGTCCGTTAGGGAGGTCCGAGCAGTACGTC. Translating it yields CASSPLGRSEQYV.

V is TRBV6-1 and J is TRBJ1-3, with no clear D. The V gene's germline CDR1 is MNHNS and CDR2 SASEGT. Trimming shortened V by 2 bases and J by 3 bases, and 8 bases separated the two germline ends. The CDR3 is made up of 14 amino acids. The CDR3 DNA reads TGTGCCAGCAGTGAATGGACGTATGGAAACACCATATATTTT. It encodes CASSEWTYGNTIYF.

This clonotype was detected only a few times. This chain links TRBV18 with TRBJ1-3; D is undetermined. V shed 4 bases and J shed 4 bases, with 17 bases lying between them. The germline gives CDR1 KGHSH, CDR2 LQKENI. The CDR3 has 16 residues. CDR3 protein: CASSQTDAPEGNTIYF. The CDR3 region has the DNA TGTGCCAGCTCACAAACGGACGCTCCGGAGGGAAACACCATATATTTT.

This clonotype was seen many times. This chain uses TRBV24-1 with TRBJ2-3, with TRBD1 matching over 7 bases. Trimming cost V 5 bases and J 4 bases; bases outside gene matches: 11. CDR3 length: 16 amino acids. Germline V gene data show CDR1 as KGHDR and CDR2 as SFDVKD. The CDR3 loop reads CATSVTGTDNSDTQYF. CDR3 sequence (DNA): TGTGCCACCAGTGTTACAGGGACAGATAATTCAGATACGCAGTATTTT.

Many counts were recorded for this clonotype. The chain carries TRBV9 and TRBJ1-1; perhaps TRBD1 as D (5 bases). CDR3 length equals 15 residues. Germline V gives CDR1 SGDLS, CDR2 YYNGEE. The V end lost 5 bases, the J end lost 0 bases, and 14 bases lay between the germline ends. The CDR3: CASRKIGGVNTEAFF. The CDR3 coding sequence is TGTGCCAGCAGGAAAATCGGGGGGGTGAACACTGAAGCTTTCTTT.

The sample holds a few counts of this clonotype. V is TRBV20-1 and J is TRBJ2-7; D is unclear. Germline loops: CDR1 DFQATT, CDR2 SNEGSKA (reference sequence). CDR3 length equals 15 residues. V was trimmed by 1 base and J by 0 bases, leaving 13 bases between them. DNA for the CDR3: TGCAGTGCTAGAGCCTGTCTTCCCAGCTCCTACGAGCAGTACGTC. It specifies CSARACLPSSYEQYV.

A few counts support this clonotype. The chain carries TRBV20-1 and TRBJ1-1; possibly TRBD1 for D (6 bases). The V gene's germline CDR1 is DFQATT and CDR2 SNEGSKA (reference sequence). Trimming took off 3 bases at V and 3 bases at J, with 11 bases between the two ends. The CDR3 is 13 amino acids. The CDR3, as DNA: TGCAGTGCTAGCCGGGGGGGGCACACTGAAGCTTTCTTT. This sequence encodes CSASRGGHTEAFF.